The rows below give T cell receptor beta chains drawn from one sample of a study of T cell responses to AZD1222 COVID-19 vaccine. Profiled with immunoSEQ multiplex PCR; TCRdb holds only in-frame clones, not every one. The sample carries about 120,000 clones, roughly nine tenths recorded once. Sequences were derived from peripheral blood, sampled on day 0 of AZD1222 vaccination. These receptors were taken from an adult in good health. Each CDR3 is given with its conserved first and last residue. The D gene is left open where the match is weak. Expanded clones are given a class, and other clones once, few, many or no size at all.

size,V,D,J,CDR3,DNA
few,TRBV3-1/TRBV3-2,TRBD2,TRBJ2-1,CASSPTKREATNNEQFF,TGTGCCAGCAGCCCGACGAAGCGGGAGGCCACCAACAATGAGCAGTTCTTC
NA,TRBV15,TRBD1,TRBJ1-5,CATSNQGVGNQPQHF,TGTGCCACCAGCAACCAGGGGGTGGGGAATCAGCCCCAGCATTTT
NA,TRBV7-2,NA,TRBJ1-3,CASSLGASRSGNTIYF,TGTGCCAGCAGCTTGGGGGCCAGCCGCTCTGGAAACACCATATATTTT
NA,TRBV28,NA,TRBJ1-4,CASSEREKLFF,TGTGCCAGCAGTGAAAGGGAAAAACTGTTTTTT
NA,TRBV6-5,NA,TRBJ1-4,CASRPRGTISEKLFF,TGTGCCAGCAGACCAAGGGGGACAATCAGTGAAAAACTGTTTTTT
NA,TRBV4-3,NA,TRBJ2-2,CASSQDLLGPGSGELFF,TGCGCCAGCAGCCAAGACCTTCTGGGACCGGGATCCGGGGAGCTGTTTTTT
NA,TRBV12-3/TRBV12-4,NA,TRBJ2-5,CASSLGDWETQYF,TGTGCCAGCAGTTTAGGGGACTGGGAGACCCAGTACTTC
NA,TRBV7-3,TRBD1,TRBJ2-1,CASSTTGGTSGEQFF,TGTGCCAGCAGCACGACAGGGGGCACCTCGGGCGAGCAGTTCTTC
NA,TRBV7-2,NA,TRBJ1-5,CASSLDNGGNQPQHF,TGTGCCAGCAGCCTCGACAACGGGGGCAATCAGCCCCAGCATTTT
NA,TRBV7-2,NA,TRBJ1-1,CASSLGTGTEAFF,TGTGCCAGCAGCTTAGGGACGGGGACTGAAGCTTTCTTT
NA,TRBV5-6,TRBD1,TRBJ1-2,CASSLSGTDLNGYTF,TGTGCCAGCAGCCTGTCCGGGACAGATTTGAATGGCTACACCTTC
NA,TRBV3-1/TRBV3-2,NA,TRBJ1-1,CASSQVTATEAFF,TGTGCCAGCAGCCAAGTGACAGCGACTGAAGCTTTCTTT
NA,TRBV4-2,NA,TRBJ1-5,CASSQGSGNSNQPQHF,TGTGCCAGCAGCCAAGGATCAGGGAATAGCAATCAGCCCCAGCATTTT
NA,TRBV10-3,TRBD1,TRBJ1-5,CAIGTTGNQPQHF,TGTGCCATCGGGACGACAGGGAATCAGCCCCAGCATTTT
few,TRBV27,TRBD1,TRBJ2-1,CASSPPRDRNNEQFF,TGTGCCAGCAGTCCTCCAAGGGACAGAAACAATGAGCAGTTCTTC
once,TRBV5-6,NA,TRBJ1-1,CASSLNSIGPASAFF,TGTGCCAGCAGCTTGAATTCTATAGGGCCTGCCTCGGCTTTCTTT
NA,TRBV5-1,NA,TRBJ2-3,CASTSAQGTDTQYF,TGCGCCAGCACCTCGGCCCAGGGCACAGATACGCAGTATTTT
NA,TRBV3-1/TRBV3-2,TRBD1,TRBJ1-1,CASSLGQPNTEAFF,TGTGCCAGCAGCCTGGGACAGCCGAACACTGAAGCTTTCTTT
once,TRBV7-2,TRBD2,TRBJ2-7,CASSLVAGVHEQYF,TGTGCCAGCAGCTTAGTTGCGGGAGTTCACGAGCAGTACTTC
once,TRBV6-5,TRBD2,TRBJ2-1,CASGRYNEQFF,TGTGCCTCCGGGAGGTACAATGAGCAGTTCTTC
NA,TRBV7-2,NA,TRBJ2-5,CASSLAGSETQYF,TGTGCCAGCAGCTTAGCAGGTAGCGAGACCCAGTACTTC
NA,TRBV29-1,TRBD2,TRBJ2-5,CSVGGTSGLRETQYF,TGCAGCGTGGGGGGGACTAGCGGGCTTCGGGAGACCCAGTACTTC
NA,TRBV9,TRBD1,TRBJ2-3,CASSVGLGTDTDTQYF,TGTGCCAGCAGCGTAGGACTCGGGACAGACACAGATACGCAGTATTTT
NA,TRBV5-1,NA,TRBJ1-2,CASSLDAGNYGYTF,TGCGCCAGCAGCTTGGATGCAGGGAACTATGGCTACACCTTC
NA,TRBV19,NA,TRBJ2-1,CASSPGRGRGGDTYNEQFF,TGTGCCAGTAGTCCGGGAAGGGGAAGAGGAGGTGACACCTACAATGAGCAGTTCTTC
NA,TRBV2,TRBD1,TRBJ1-1,CASSVGQGYTEAFF,TGTGCCAGCAGTGTCGGACAGGGTTACACTGAAGCTTTCTTT
NA,TRBV12-3/TRBV12-4,NA,TRBJ1-2,CASSLGTRIGYTF,TGTGCCAGCAGTTTGGGCACCCGAATTGGCTACACCTTC
NA,TRBV7-2,TRBD1,TRBJ2-7,CASSTYNRDRGYEQYF,TGTGCCAGCAGCACTTACAACCGGGACAGGGGCTACGAGCAGTACTTC
NA,TRBV3-1/TRBV3-2,NA,TRBJ1-1,CASSQNWQVNTEAFF,TGTGCCAGCAGCCAAAATTGGCAGGTGAACACTGAAGCTTTCTTT
NA,TRBV4-3,NA,TRBJ1-5,CASSPDLNQPQHF,TGCGCCAGCAGCCCTGACCTAAATCAGCCCCAGCATTTT
NA,TRBV28,NA,TRBJ1-5,CASTLISSNQPQHF,TGTGCCAGCACGCTGATATCTAGCAATCAGCCCCAGCATTTT
NA,TRBV7-9,TRBD2,TRBJ2-3,CASSAPSLLAGSTDTQYF,TGTGCCAGCAGCGCTCCTTCTTTACTAGCGGGCAGCACAGATACGCAGTATTTT
NA,TRBV27,TRBD1,TRBJ2-7,CASRLQGTSEQYF,TGTGCCAGCAGGTTACAGGGGACCTCCGAGCAGTACTTC
NA,TRBV7-6,NA,TRBJ2-3,CASSPRLDSSTDTQYF,TGTGCCAGCAGCCCCCGACTAGACTCTAGCACAGATACGCAGTATTTT
NA,TRBV7-8,TRBD1,TRBJ1-5,CASSFQDRGGQPQHF,TGTGCCAGCAGCTTTCAAGACAGGGGTGGTCAGCCCCAGCATTTT
NA,TRBV29-1,NA,TRBJ2-3,CSVEGWTSTDTQYF,TGCAGCGTTGAAGGGTGGACGAGCACAGATACGCAGTATTTT
NA,TRBV5-1,TRBD1,TRBJ1-2,CASSAQWDRSYGYTF,TGCGCCAGCAGCGCTCAATGGGACAGGTCCTATGGCTACACCTTC
NA,TRBV6-1,TRBD1,TRBJ2-3,CASSDRGQGASADTQYF,TGTGCCAGCAGTGACCGGGGACAGGGGGCATCGGCAGATACGCAGTATTTT
NA,TRBV6-5,TRBD1,TRBJ1-5,CATDRGTFSPQHF,TGTGCCACCGACAGGGGGACTTTTTCTCCCCAGCATTTT
NA,TRBV28,NA,TRBJ2-7,CAGGDTSVSEQYF,TGTGCCGGGGGGGACACCAGTGTGAGCGAGCAGTACTTC
NA,TRBV7-6,NA,TRBJ2-7,CASSLAGASAPYEQYF,TGTGCCAGCAGCTTAGCGGGCGCTAGCGCGCCCTACGAGCAGTACTTC
few,TRBV6-5,NA,TRBJ2-1,CASSRQAYNEQFF,TGTGCCAGCAGTCGACAGGCCTACAATGAGCAGTTCTTC